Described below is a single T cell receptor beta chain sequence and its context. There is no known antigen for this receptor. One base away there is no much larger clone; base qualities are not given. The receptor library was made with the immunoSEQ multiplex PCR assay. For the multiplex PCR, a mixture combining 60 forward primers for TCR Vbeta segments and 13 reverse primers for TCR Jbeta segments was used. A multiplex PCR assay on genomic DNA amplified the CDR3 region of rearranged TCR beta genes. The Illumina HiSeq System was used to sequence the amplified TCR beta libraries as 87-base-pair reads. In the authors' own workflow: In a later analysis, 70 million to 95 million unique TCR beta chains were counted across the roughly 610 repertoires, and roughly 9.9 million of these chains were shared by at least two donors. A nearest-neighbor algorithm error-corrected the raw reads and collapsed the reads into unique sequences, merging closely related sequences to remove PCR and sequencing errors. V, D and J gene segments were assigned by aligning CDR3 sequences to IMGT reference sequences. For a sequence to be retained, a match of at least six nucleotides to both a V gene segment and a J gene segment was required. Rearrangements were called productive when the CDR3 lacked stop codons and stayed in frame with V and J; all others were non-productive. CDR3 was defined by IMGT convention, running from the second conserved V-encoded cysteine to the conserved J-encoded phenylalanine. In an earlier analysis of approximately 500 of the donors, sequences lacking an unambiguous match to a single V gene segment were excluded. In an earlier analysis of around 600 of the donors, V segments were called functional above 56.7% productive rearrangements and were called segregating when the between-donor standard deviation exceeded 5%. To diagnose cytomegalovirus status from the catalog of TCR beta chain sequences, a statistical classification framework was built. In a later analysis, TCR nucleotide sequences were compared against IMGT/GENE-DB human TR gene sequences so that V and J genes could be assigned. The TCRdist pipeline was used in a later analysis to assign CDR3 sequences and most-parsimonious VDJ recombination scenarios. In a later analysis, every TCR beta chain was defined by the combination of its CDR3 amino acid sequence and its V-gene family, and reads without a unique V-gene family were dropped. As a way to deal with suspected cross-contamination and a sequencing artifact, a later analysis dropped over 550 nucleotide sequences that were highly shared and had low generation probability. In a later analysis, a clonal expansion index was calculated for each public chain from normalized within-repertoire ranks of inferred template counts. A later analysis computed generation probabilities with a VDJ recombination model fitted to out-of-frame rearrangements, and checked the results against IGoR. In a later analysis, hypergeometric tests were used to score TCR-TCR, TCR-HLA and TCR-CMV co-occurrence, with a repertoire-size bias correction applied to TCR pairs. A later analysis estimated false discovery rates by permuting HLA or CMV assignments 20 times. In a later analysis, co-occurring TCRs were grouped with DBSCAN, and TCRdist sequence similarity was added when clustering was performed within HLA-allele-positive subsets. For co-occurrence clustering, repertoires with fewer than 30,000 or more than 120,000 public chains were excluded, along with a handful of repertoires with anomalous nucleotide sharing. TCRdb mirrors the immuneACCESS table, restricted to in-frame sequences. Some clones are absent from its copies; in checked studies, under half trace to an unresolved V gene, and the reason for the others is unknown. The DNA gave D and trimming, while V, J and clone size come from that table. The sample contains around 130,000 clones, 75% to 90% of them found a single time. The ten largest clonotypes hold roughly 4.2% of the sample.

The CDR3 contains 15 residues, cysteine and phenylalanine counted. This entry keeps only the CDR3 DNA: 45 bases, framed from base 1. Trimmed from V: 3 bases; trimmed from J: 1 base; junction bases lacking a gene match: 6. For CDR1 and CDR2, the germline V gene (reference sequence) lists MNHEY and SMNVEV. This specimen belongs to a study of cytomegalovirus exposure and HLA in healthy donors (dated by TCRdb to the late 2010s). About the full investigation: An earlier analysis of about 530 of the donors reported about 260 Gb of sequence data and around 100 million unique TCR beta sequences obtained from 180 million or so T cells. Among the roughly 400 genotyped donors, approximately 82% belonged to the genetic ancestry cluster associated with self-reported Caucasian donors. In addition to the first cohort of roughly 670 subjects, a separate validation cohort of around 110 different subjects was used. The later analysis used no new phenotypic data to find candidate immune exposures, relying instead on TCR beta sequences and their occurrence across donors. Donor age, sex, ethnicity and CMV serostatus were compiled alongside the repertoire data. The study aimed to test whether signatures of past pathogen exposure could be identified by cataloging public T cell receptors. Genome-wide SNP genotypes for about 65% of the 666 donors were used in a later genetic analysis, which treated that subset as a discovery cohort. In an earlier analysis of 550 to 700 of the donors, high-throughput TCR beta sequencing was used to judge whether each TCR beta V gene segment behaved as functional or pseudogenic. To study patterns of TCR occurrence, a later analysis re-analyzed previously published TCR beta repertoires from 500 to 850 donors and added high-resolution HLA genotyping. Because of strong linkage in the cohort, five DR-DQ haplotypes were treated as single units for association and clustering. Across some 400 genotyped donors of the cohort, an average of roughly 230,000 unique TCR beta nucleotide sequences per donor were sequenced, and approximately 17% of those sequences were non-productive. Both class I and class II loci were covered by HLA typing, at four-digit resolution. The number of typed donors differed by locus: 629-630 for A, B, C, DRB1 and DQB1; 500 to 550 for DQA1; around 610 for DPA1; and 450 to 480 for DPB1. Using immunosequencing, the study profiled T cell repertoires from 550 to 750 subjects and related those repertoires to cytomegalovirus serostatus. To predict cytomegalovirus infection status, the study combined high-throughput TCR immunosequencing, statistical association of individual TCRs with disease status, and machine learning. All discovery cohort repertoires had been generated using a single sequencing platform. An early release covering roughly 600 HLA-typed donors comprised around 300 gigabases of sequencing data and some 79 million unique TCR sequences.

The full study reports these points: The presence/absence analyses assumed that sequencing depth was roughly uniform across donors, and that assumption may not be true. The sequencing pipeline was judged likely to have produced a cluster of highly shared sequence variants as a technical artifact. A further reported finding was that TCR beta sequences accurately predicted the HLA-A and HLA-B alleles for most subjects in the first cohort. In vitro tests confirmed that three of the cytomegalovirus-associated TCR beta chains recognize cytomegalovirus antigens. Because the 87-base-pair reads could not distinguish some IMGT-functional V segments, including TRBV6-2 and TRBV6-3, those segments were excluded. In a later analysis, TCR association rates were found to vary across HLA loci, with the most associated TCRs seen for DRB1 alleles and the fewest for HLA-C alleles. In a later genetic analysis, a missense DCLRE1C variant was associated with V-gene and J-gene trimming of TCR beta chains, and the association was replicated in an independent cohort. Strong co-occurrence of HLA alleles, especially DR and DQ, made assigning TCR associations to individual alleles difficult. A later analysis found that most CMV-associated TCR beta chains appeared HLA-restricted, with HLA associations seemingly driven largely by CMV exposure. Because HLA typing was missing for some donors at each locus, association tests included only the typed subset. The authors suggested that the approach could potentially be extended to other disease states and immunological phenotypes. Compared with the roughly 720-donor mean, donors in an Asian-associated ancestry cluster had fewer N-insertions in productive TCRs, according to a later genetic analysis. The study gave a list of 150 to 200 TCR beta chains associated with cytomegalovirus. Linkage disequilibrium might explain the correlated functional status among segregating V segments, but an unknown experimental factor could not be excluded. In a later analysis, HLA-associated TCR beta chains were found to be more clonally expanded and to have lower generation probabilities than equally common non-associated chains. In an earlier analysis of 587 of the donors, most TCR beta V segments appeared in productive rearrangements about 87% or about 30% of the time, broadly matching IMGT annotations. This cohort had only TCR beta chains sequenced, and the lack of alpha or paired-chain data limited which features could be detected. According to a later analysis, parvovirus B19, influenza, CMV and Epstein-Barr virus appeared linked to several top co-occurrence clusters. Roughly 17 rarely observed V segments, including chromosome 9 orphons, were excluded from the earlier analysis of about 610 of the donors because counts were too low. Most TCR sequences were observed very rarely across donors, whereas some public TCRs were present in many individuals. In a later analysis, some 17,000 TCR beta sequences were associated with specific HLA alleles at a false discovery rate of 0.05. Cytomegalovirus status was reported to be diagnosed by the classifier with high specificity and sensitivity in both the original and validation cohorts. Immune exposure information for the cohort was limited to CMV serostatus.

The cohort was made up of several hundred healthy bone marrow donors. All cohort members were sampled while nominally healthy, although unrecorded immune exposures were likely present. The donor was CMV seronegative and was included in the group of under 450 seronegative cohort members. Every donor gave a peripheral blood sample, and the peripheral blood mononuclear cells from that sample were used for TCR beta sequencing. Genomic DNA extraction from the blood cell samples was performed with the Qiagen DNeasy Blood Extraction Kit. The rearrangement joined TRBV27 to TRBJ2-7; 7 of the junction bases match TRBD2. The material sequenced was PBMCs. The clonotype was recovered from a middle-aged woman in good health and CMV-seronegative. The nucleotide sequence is TGTGCCAGCAGTTTTGGGGGGGGTTTATCCTACGAGCAGTACTTC. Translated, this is CASSFGGGLSYEQYF.